These T cell receptor beta chains were read from a single sample in a study of monozygotic twins with inflammatory bowel disease. TCRdb re-called the 5' RACE reads and catalogs CDR3 proteins one per entry, DNA excluded. This table lists approximately 400,000 distinct CDR3 sequences. Material: blood. The receptors come from a human donor with ulcerative colitis or Crohn's disease, or a healthy co-twin of an affected twin (not recorded which). Both conserved end residues are part of each CDR3. Each record gives: V gene, J gene, CDR3 protein.

v_call: TRBV20-1; j_call: TRBJ2-7; cdr3_aa: CSARRPPPSSYEQYF
v_call: TRBV24-1; j_call: TRBJ1-1; cdr3_aa: CATRRAANTEAFF
v_call: TRBV10-3; j_call: TRBJ2-1; cdr3_aa: CAISVLSGSSYNEQFF
v_call: TRBV15; j_call: TRBJ2-2; cdr3_aa: CATSRDRTGTGELFF
v_call: TRBV5-6; j_call: TRBJ1-1; cdr3_aa: CASSLRGVAEAFF
v_call: TRBV7-3; j_call: TRBJ1-6; cdr3_aa: CASAEQGANSPLHF
v_call: TRBV29-1; j_call: TRBJ1-5; cdr3_aa: CSVRGSGNQPQHF
v_call: TRBV7-2; j_call: TRBJ1-2; cdr3_aa: CASSSRTGVGYGYTF
v_call: TRBV19; j_call: TRBJ2-1; cdr3_aa: CASSTYHRERDGNEQFF
v_call: TRBV5-1; j_call: TRBJ1-6; cdr3_aa: CASSPTPGDNSPLHF
v_call: TRBV21-1; j_call: TRBJ2-3; cdr3_aa: CASSTTLSGRKDTQYF
v_call: TRBV19; j_call: TRBJ2-7; cdr3_aa: CASSRADSYEQYF
v_call: TRBV6-4; j_call: TRBJ2-2; cdr3_aa: CASAPGLAGPGELFF
v_call: TRBV30; j_call: TRBJ1-1; cdr3_aa: CAWRRTGQGINTEAFF
v_call: TRBV3-1; j_call: TRBJ2-3; cdr3_aa: CASSQYGVEDTQYF
v_call: TRBV3-1; j_call: TRBJ2-3; cdr3_aa: CASSQDRPLGREDTQYF
v_call: TRBV12-3/TRBV12-4; j_call: TRBJ1-1; cdr3_aa: CASSLRGIRPEAFF
v_call: TRBV5-1; j_call: TRBJ1-1; cdr3_aa: CASSQGPALGTEAFF
v_call: TRBV7-2; j_call: TRBJ2-1; cdr3_aa: CASSLAQRGHLITSSYNEQFF
v_call: TRBV7-9; j_call: TRBJ2-1; cdr3_aa: CASSFGDNYNEQFF
v_call: TRBV24-1; j_call: TRBJ2-1; cdr3_aa: CATRRGTNNEQFF
v_call: TRBV29-1; j_call: TRBJ1-1; cdr3_aa: CSVQKGGAEAFF
v_call: TRBV11-2; j_call: TRBJ2-1; cdr3_aa: CASSSRLQDYNEQFF
v_call: TRBV7-9; j_call: TRBJ2-5; cdr3_aa: CASSFTPYQETQYF
v_call: TRBV5-1; j_call: TRBJ1-2; cdr3_aa: CASSLTRGLMGGYTF
v_call: TRBV2; j_call: TRBJ1-6; cdr3_aa: CASTSGRGNSPLHF